The rows below give T cell receptor beta chains drawn from one sample of a study of regulatory T cells in long-lasting Graves disease. One entry per CDR3 protein results from TCRdb running MiXCR on the multiplex PCR reads. The data contain roughly 420,000 distinct CDR3 sequences, around 13% of them singletons. These records were also assigned to another study, of T cells in Graves' hyperthyroidism and ophthalmopathy.

The sample in question was peripheral blood mononuclear cells (PBMCs), obtained at new diagnosis, from a patient treated with antithyroid drugs. Receptor source: a woman aged 45-65 years with Graves disease. Each CDR3 is given with its conserved first and last residue. The D gene is left open where the match is weak. Clone size is shown for a subset of rows, as once, few, many or a class of expanded clone.

j_call | cdr3_length | v_call | d_call | clone_size | cdr3_nt | cdr3_aa
TRBJ2-6 | 14 | TRBV6-2/TRBV6-3 | . | few | TGTGCCAGCAGACGAAGCTCTGGGGCCAACGTCCTGACTTTC | CASRRSSGANVLTF
TRBJ2-1 | 15 | TRBV18 | TRBD2 | many | TGTGCCAGCTCACCACCGATGCGGGAGGGCAGTGAGCAGTTCTTC | CASSPPMREGSEQFF
TRBJ1-2 | 12 | TRBV7-9 | . | . | TGTGCCAGCAGCCCCTACGAGGTTGGCTACACCTTC | CASSPYEVGYTF
TRBJ1-5 | 14 | TRBV20-1 | . | many | TGCAGTGCGCAGCCGCCGGGAGGGGGACAGCCCCAGCATTTT | CSAQPPGGGQPQHF
TRBJ1-1 | 14 | TRBV19 | . | many | TGTGCCAGTAGCATGGCCTTAATGAACACTGAAGCTTTCTTT | CASSMALMNTEAFF
TRBJ1-5 | 17 | TRBV12-3/TRBV12-4 | TRBD1 | many | TGTGCCAGCAGTTACCGGTGGGGACAGTTTGTCAATCAGCCCCAGCATTTT | CASSYRWGQFVNQPQHF
TRBJ2-2 | 16 | TRBV5-1 | . | many | TGCGCCAGCAGCTTGTCTCGACCACAAACTACCGGGGAGCTGTTTTTT | CASSLSRPQTTGELFF
TRBJ1-5 | 14 | TRBV27 | . | few | TGTGCCAGCAGTCGTCTGGCCCAGGGTCAGCCCCAGCATTTT | CASSRLAQGQPQHF
TRBJ2-4 | 16 | TRBV6-5 | . | few | TGTGCCAGCAGTTACTCCTCAGGGGAGCCAGGGAACATTCAGTACTTC | CASSYSSGEPGNIQYF
TRBJ2-5 | 18 | TRBV7-9 | TRBD2 | many | TGTGCCAGCAGCTTAGGAGGGACTAGCGGGAGGCCTCAAGAGACCCAGTACTTC | CASSLGGTSGRPQETQYF
TRBJ1-2 | 13 | TRBV30 | . | many | TGTGCCTGGAGTGGACAGCTAACCTATGGCTACACCTTC | CAWSGQLTYGYTF
TRBJ2-3 | 15 | TRBV20-1 | TRBD2 | many | TGCAGTGCTAGAGATTCGGGACTAGCGGGAGGTACGCAGTATTTT | CSARDSGLAGGTQYF
TRBJ2-1 | 15 | TRBV4-1 | TRBD2 | . | TGCGCCAGCAGCCAAGCTCTAGCGGGAGGGCCCGTGGATCACTTC | CASSQALAGGPVDHF
TRBJ1-5 | 13 | TRBV24-1 | . | many | TGTGCCACCAGCGGTCTGCCCAATCAGCCCCAGCATTTT | CATSGLPNQPQHF
TRBJ1-4 | 14 | TRBV6-1 | . | few | TGTGCCAGCAGTCGAAGCGGGTTAAATGAAAAACTGTTTTTT | CASSRSGLNEKLFF
TRBJ1-6 | 13 | TRBV2 | TRBD1 | many | TGTGCCAGCCGGGGACAGTCGAATTCACCCCTCCACTTT | CASRGQSNSPLHF
TRBJ2-7 | 14 | TRBV12-3/TRBV12-4 | . | . | TGTGCCAGCAGTCACGCCGGGCGGCCCTACGAGCAGTACTTC | CASSHAGRPYEQYF
TRBJ2-2 | 15 | TRBV11-2 | TRBD2 | . | TGTGCCAGCAGCACATCTAGCGGCCTGGAGGGGGAGCTGTTTTTT | CASSTSSGLEGELFF
TRBJ2-5 | 20 | TRBV7-6 | TRBD2 | few | TGTGCCAGCAGCTTCCTAGATCGGCTAGCGGGAGGGGGACTACAAGAGACCCAGTACTTC | CASSFLDRLAGGGLQETQYF
TRBJ2-5 | 12 | TRBV24-1 | . | . | TGTGCCACCAGTGATTTTTGGGAGACCCAGTACTTC | CATSDFWETQYF
TRBJ2-3 | 16 | TRBV5-1 | TRBD2 | many | TGCGCCAGCAGCTTCCTCGGACTAGCGGGAGGAGATACGCAGTATTTT | CASSFLGLAGGDTQYF
TRBJ2-3 | 15 | TRBV10-2 | . | few | TGCGCCAGCTACAACCAGGAACCTAGCACAGATACGCAGTATTTT | CASYNQEPSTDTQYF
TRBJ2-2 | 14 | TRBV2 | TRBD2 | few | TGTGCCACCCAGCGGGAAGTTGGCACCGGGGAGCTGTTTTTT | CATQREVGTGELFF
TRBJ1-4 | 16 | TRBV5-1 | TRBD1 | once | TGCGCCAGCAGCTTGGGACAGGGCGGTTCGGGTGAAAAACTGTTTTTT | CASSLGQGGSGEKLFF
TRBJ2-3 | 16 | TRBV24-1 | . | few | TGTGCCACCAGTGATTCGACCCCATGGGGCACAGATACGCAGTATTTT | CATSDSTPWGTDTQYF
TRBJ2-7 | 14 | TRBV6-4 | . | many | TGTGCCAGCAAGGCCGGGGGAGCCTCCTACGAGCAGTACTTC | CASKAGGASYEQYF
TRBJ2-1 | 15 | TRBV5-1 | TRBD2 | many | TGCGCCAGCAGCTCAAGCGGGACCCTCTACAATGAGCAGTTCTTC | CASSSSGTLYNEQFF
TRBJ2-3 | 15 | TRBV12-3/TRBV12-4 | TRBD2 | many | TGTGCCAGCAGCCCTAGACTAGCGGGAGACCCTACGCAGTATTTT | CASSPRLAGDPTQYF
TRBJ2-7 | 13 | TRBV19 | TRBD1 | many | TGTGCCAGTAGCCCCGGGACAGGAGTCGAGCAGTACTTC | CASSPGTGVEQYF
TRBJ2-1 | 16 | TRBV9 | . | few | TGTGCCAGCAGCGTAGACTCCTACAGCTCCTACAATGAGCAGTTCTTC | CASSVDSYSSYNEQFF
TRBJ2-5 | 15 | TRBV2 | . | . | TGTGCCAGCAGTACTGACAGGGGAGGGGGGGAGACCCAGTACTTC | CASSTDRGGGETQYF
TRBJ2-5 | 15 | TRBV20-1 | TRBD2 | many | TGCAGTGGGGGGACGACTAGCAATCCCCAAGAGACCCAGTACTTC | CSGGTTSNPQETQYF
TRBJ2-7 | 16 | TRBV4-1 | . | . | TGCGCCAGCAGCCTAGCTGATAAGGGTTTCGCCTACGAGCAGTACTTC | CASSLADKGFAYEQYF
TRBJ2-7 | 15 | TRBV11-2 | TRBD2 | many | TGTGCCAGCAGCTTAGAGCCGGGAGGGCCCTACGAGCAGTACTTC | CASSLEPGGPYEQYF
TRBJ2-5 | 14 | TRBV12-3/TRBV12-4 | . | many | TGTGCCAGCACCCATCCGGAGGGCCTGGAGACCCAGTACTTC | CASTHPEGLETQYF
TRBJ2-7 | 14 | TRBV19 | . | . | TGTGCCAGTAGTATATCAGGGGCGATGGTCGAGCAGTACTTC | CASSISGAMVEQYF
TRBJ2-1 | 14 | TRBV19 | TRBD2 | . | TGTGCCAGTAGTCCAACTAGCGGGAACGATGAGCAGTTCTTC | CASSPTSGNDEQFF
TRBJ1-2 | 14 | TRBV6-1 | TRBD1 | few | TGTGCCAGCAGTCCCTTGGGACAGGGTTATGGCTACACCTTC | CASSPLGQGYGYTF
TRBJ2-5 | 12 | TRBV20-1 | . | few | TGCAGTGCTACCCCGTGGGAAGAGACCCAGTACTTC | CSATPWEETQYF
TRBJ1-2 | 13 | TRBV11-2 | . | many | TGTGCCAGCAGCTTAGACGGGTTACATGGCTACACCTTC | CASSLDGLHGYTF
TRBJ1-1 | 14 | TRBV19 | . | many | TGTGCCAGTAGTATAGTACGAGCGAACACTGAAGCTTTCTTT | CASSIVRANTEAFF
TRBJ1-5 | 14 | TRBV28 | TRBD1 | many | TGTGCCAGCACCGCTGACAGGGCCAATCAGCCCCAGCATTTT | CASTADRANQPQHF
TRBJ2-7 | 16 | TRBV27 | TRBD2 | many | TGTGCCAGCAGTCCCAAACTTAGCGGGAGGGCCTACGAGCAGTACTTC | CASSPKLSGRAYEQYF
TRBJ1-1 | 15 | TRBV9 | . | few | TGTGCCAGCAGCGTAGGGTTTTTAATGAACACTGAAGCTTTCTTT | CASSVGFLMNTEAFF
TRBJ2-7 | 15 | TRBV14 | TRBD1 | few | TGTGCCAGCAGCCAACTAGACAGGGGTAACTACGAGCAGTACTTC | CASSQLDRGNYEQYF